This section outlines one T cell receptor beta chain sequence together with its context. Its cognate antigen is unknown. Brentuximab vedotin exposure varied, and every patient relapsed after autologous stem cell transplantation. Trimming stripped 2 bases from V and 2 bases from J, with 10 bases between. The CDR3 consists of 15 residues. From germline, CDR1 is SGHAT and CDR2 FQNNGV. This specimen comes from a study of PD-1 blockade in classical Hodgkin lymphoma. Study information: Intravenous infusions of nivolumab 3 mg/kg reached patients every 2 weeks.

Sequencing was performed with immunoSEQ multiplex PCR; in TCRdb, only in-frame clones are kept and a portion is missing. The repertoire consists of roughly 32,000 clones, with 82% occurring once and the leading ten covering approximately 35%. General study points: CD4+ TCR diversity climbed significantly by C4D1, unlike CD8+ TCR diversity. TCR diversity at baseline was reported to be reduced in newly diagnosed patients relative to healthy donors.

The TCR was taken from a human donor with classical Hodgkin lymphoma. The source was peripheral blood mononuclear cells (PBMCs), collected at baseline. The chain employs TRBV11-2 and TRBJ2-1; no firm D call. DNA of the CDR3: TGTGCCAGCAGCTTATTGGGTTCCCCCTACAATGAGCAGTTCTTC. This gives the protein CASSLLGSPYNEQFF. Complete variable domain (other parts from reference TRBV11-2 and TRBJ2-1): EAGVAQSPRYKIIEKRQSVAFWCNPISGHATLYWYQQILGQGPKLLIQFQNNGVVDDSQLPKDRFSAERLKGVDSTLKIQPAKLEDSAVYLCASSLLGSPYNEQFFGPGTRLTVL.